This T cell receptor beta chain was captured by sequencing in a study of blood T cell repertoires in COVID-19. The CDR3 contains 12 residues. Germline CDR1 reads GTSNPN; CDR2 reads SVGIG (reference sequence). V lost 6 bases to trimming and J lost 7 bases; unmatched junction nucleotides: 6. Original methodology: Scientists estimated how many nucleated cells there were by amplifying reference gene primers. Assay: immunoSEQ multiplex PCR; the TCRdb copy retains only in-frame clones and omits some. D and trimming were read from the DNA, whereas the V and J calls and clone size are those reported in that table. Of approximately 85,000 clones detected, approximately 90% appear once; the ten largest clones hold about 26%. In its sample, this clone was seen once.

Material: peripheral blood. The receptor was derived from a man in his fifties or sixties with active or convalescent COVID-19. The chain carries TRBV30 and TRBJ1-2; the match to TRBD1 covers 9 bases. The DNA of the CDR3 is TGTGCCTGCGTTGGGGACAGGGCTGGCTACACCTTC. Protein sequence: CACVGDRAGYTF.